A single TCR beta chain is shown here with its context. Thymic material originated from resections removed in the course of corrective heart surgery. The data belong to a study of human thymus T cells. Sequencing used immunoSEQ multiplex PCR; TCRdb keeps in-frame clones, though not all of them. The sample has some 120,000 clones, around 94% seen once; the top ten hold around 0.025%. CDR1 and CDR2 (germline): SEHNR, FQNEAQ (reference sequence). V lost 3 bases and J 4 bases, leaving 12 bases between the germline ends. The CDR3 totals 15 residues. This sequence joins TRBV7-9 and TRBJ2-2; D possibly uses TRBD1 or TRBD2 (6 bases each). This clonotype was sampled from a boy under two years old with a congenital heart defect but otherwise immunologically healthy. Sample: thymus tissue. This CDR3 is CASSFRGAGTGELFF. The DNA of the CDR3 is TGTGCCAGCAGCTTTAGGGGGGCCGGCACCGGGGAGCTGTTTTTT.